These T cell receptor beta chains were read from a single sample in a study of CD8 T cells in ankylosing spondylitis. From the 5' RACE reads, TCRdb called clonotypes with MiXCR, one entry per CDR3 protein. The data show 240,000 or so distinct CDR3 sequences, with 8% to 9.5% seen just once and approximately 7% held by the top ten. The sample comprised blood, either unsorted or a sorted T cell fraction (not recorded which). Receptors were obtained from a male donor with ankylosing spondylitis or in good health (not recorded which). CDR3s include the opening cysteine and the closing phenylalanine or tryptophan. A D gene is named only where the DNA matches it firmly. Rows may omit the clone size; those that give it use once, few, many or a size class.

cdr3_nt cdr3_aa j_call d_call clone_size v_call
TGCAGCGTTGATGGGTTCAGCGAGCAGTTCTTC CSVDGFSEQFF TRBJ2-1 . many TRBV29-1
TGCGCCAGCAGCCAAGGGGGGCTTTGGGAAAAACTGTTTTTT CASSQGGLWEKLFF TRBJ1-4 . . TRBV4-3
TGCAGTGCTGTCCGGCTGTCTCAGGAGACAGATACGCAGTATTTT CSAVRLSQETDTQYF TRBJ2-3 . many TRBV20-1
TGTGCCTTCCTCTACCGAGGGAGAACTGAAGCTTTCTTT CAFLYRGRTEAFF TRBJ1-1 . many TRBV30
TGCAGTGCTACCGGGACAGGGGGCCAGCGGAGCTACAATGAGCAGTTCTTC CSATGTGGQRSYNEQFF TRBJ2-1 TRBD1 many TRBV20-1
TGCAGTGCTAGAGATCCGTTTGACACTGAAGCTTTCTTT CSARDPFDTEAFF TRBJ1-1 . . TRBV20-1
TGCGCCAGCAGTCAATCGAAGGGAGGGGGAAACACCATATATTTT CASSQSKGGGNTIYF TRBJ1-3 . few TRBV23-1
TGTGCCAGTAGTACCCCAAGGACGGAGAATCAGCCCCAGCATTTT CASSTPRTENQPQHF TRBJ1-5 . . TRBV19
TGTGCCACCAGTGATTACGGGACAGGGATAACGGAGACCCAGTACTTC CATSDYGTGITETQYF TRBJ2-5 TRBD1 many TRBV24-1
TGCGCCAGCAGCTTGGACGGGCAGGGTCCTGGCTACACCTTC CASSLDGQGPGYTF TRBJ1-2 . many TRBV5-1
TGTGCCAGCAGCTTAGATGGGCCACAGTCCTGGGGCACAGATACGCAGTATTTT CASSLDGPQSWGTDTQYF TRBJ2-3 . . TRBV11-2
TGTGCCAGCAGCGAATCTTGGGGTACCTCCTACGAGCAGTACTTC CASSESWGTSYEQYF TRBJ2-7 . many TRBV9
TGTGCCAGCAGCCAAGAACCAGCCCACGAGCAGTACTTC CASSQEPAHEQYF TRBJ2-7 . many TRBV4-2
TGTGCCAGCAGTCCCCCACAGGGAGCAACGGAGACCCAGTACTTC CASSPPQGATETQYF TRBJ2-5 . many TRBV12-3/TRBV12-4
TGCAGTGCTATGTCCCGGGACAGGTTCGCAGCCTACGAGCAGTACTTC CSAMSRDRFAAYEQYF TRBJ2-7 TRBD1 many TRBV20-1
TGTGCCAGTAGTGCCGACAGGGCATGGGGAAACACCATATATTTT CASSADRAWGNTIYF TRBJ1-3 TRBD1 . TRBV19
TGTGCCAGCAGCCAAGAAGGGGGATCAATTTCCTACAATGAGCAGTTCTTC CASSQEGGSISYNEQFF TRBJ2-1 . many TRBV4-2
TGTGCCAGCTGCCTGACAGCCCGGGACTGTGAGACCCAGTACTTC CASCLTARDCETQYF TRBJ2-5 . many TRBV27
TGTGCCAGCCTCACCTCGCGGGGGGGTGACAATGAGCAGTTCTTC CASLTSRGGDNEQFF TRBJ2-1 TRBD2 . TRBV18
TGTGCCAGCAGTAAGACAGGGTGGAACACCGGGGAGCTGTTTTTT CASSKTGWNTGELFF TRBJ2-2 TRBD1 . TRBV6-1
TGTGCCATCAGTGAGACCCGGGGGATAGCCAAAAACATTCAGTACTTC CAISETRGIAKNIQYF TRBJ2-4 . few TRBV10-3
TGTGCCAGCAGCGTGGACCTCCTCCCCACTGAAGCTTTCTTT CASSVDLLPTEAFF TRBJ1-1 . many TRBV7-2
TGTGCCAGCAGTTTAGGGGACACCGAGTACCAAGAGACCCAGTACTTC CASSLGDTEYQETQYF TRBJ2-5 . many TRBV27
TGCAGTGCTAGTCAGGGGAACTATGGCTACACCTTC CSASQGNYGYTF TRBJ1-2 . many TRBV20-1
TGCAGCGTTGGCACCGGGATTTCAGAGACCCAGTACTTC CSVGTGISETQYF TRBJ2-5 . few TRBV29-1
TGTGCCATCAGTGATCAAGGTAGTGGACTCAACACCGGGGAGCTGTTTTTT CAISDQGSGLNTGELFF TRBJ2-2 . many TRBV10-3
TGTGCCAGCCTCCGGCAGGGGGCGAACACTGAAGCTTTCTTT CASLRQGANTEAFF TRBJ1-1 TRBD1 . TRBV27
TGTGCCAGCAAACTGCGGGCGGAGACCCAGTACTTC CASKLRAETQYF TRBJ2-5 . . TRBV6-2/TRBV6-3